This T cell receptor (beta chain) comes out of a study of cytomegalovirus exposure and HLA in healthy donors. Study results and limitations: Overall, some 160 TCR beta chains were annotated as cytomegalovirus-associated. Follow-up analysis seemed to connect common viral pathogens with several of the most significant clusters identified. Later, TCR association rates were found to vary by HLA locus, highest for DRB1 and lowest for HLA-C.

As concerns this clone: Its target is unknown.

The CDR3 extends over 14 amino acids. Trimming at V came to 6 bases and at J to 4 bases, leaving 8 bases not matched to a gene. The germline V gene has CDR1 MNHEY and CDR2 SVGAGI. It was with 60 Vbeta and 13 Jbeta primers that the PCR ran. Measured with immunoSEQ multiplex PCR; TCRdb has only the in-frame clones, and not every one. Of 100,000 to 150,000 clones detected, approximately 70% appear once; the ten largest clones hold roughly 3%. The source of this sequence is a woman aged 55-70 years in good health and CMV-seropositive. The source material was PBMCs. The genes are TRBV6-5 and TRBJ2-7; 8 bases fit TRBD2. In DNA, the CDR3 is TGTGCCAGCAGCTATCAGCGGGGGCGGTACGAGCAGTACTTC. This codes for CASSYQRGRYEQYF.